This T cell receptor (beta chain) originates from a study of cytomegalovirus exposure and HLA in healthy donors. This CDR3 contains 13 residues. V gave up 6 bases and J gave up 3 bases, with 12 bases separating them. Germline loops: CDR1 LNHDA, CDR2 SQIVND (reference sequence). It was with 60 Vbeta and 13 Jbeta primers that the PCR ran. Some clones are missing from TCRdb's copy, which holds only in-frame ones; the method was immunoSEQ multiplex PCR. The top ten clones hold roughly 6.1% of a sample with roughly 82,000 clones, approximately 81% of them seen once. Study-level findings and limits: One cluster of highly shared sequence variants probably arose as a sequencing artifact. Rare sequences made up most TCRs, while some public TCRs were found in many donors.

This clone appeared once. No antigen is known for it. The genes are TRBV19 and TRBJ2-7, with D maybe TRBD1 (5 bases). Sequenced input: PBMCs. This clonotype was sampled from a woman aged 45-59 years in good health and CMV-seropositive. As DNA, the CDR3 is TGTGCCAGTAGAAACAACCAGGGCTACGAGCAGTACTTC. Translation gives CASRNNQGYEQYF.